These T cell receptor beta chains were read from a single sample in a study of Ad26.COV2.S vaccination and SARS-CoV-2 variants. The method was immunoSEQ multiplex PCR; TCRdb's version includes in-frame clones alone and lacks a portion of them. The data contain 290,000 or so clones, roughly 86% of them singletons. The specimen comprised peripheral blood, sampled in a trial of Ad26.COV2.S vaccine versus placebo. Receptor source: a person between 18 and 60 years old who received the Ad26.COV2.S COVID-19 vaccine or a placebo. The CDR3 runs from the conserved cysteine through the conserved F or W. The order of the fields is J gene, D gene, CDR3 length, V gene, clone size, CDR3 DNA, CDR3 protein. A D gene is named only where the DNA matches it firmly. Size values are once, few and many counts, or a class for expanded clones, and some rows have none.

TRBJ1-1,-,12,TRBV10-3,-,TGTGCCATCAGTGTGGGGAACACTGAAGCTTTCTTT,CAISVGNTEAFF
TRBJ1-2,-,15,TRBV19,-,TGTGCCAGTAGTTCCCTCCACCAGAACTTATATGGCTACACCTTC,CASSSLHQNLYGYTF
TRBJ1-2,-,11,TRBV7-2,-,TGTGCCAGCAGCCAAAGACAAGGCTACACCTTC,CASSQRQGYTF
TRBJ1-3,-,15,TRBV27,-,TGTGCCAGCAGTTTGCTTGGGGCGTCGGGAAACACCATATATTTT,CASSLLGASGNTIYF
TRBJ1-2,-,12,TRBV11-2,-,TGTGCCAGCAGCTTAGTGGGTCTGGGCTACACCTTC,CASSLVGLGYTF
TRBJ2-3,-,15,TRBV5-5,-,TGTGCCAGCAGCTTGCGGGTGTTGGGTGGAGATACGCAGTATTTT,CASSLRVLGGDTQYF
TRBJ2-1,TRBD2,15,TRBV4-1,-,TGCGCCAGCAGCCAAGCTAGCGGGAGACCGAATGAGCAGTTCTTC,CASSQASGRPNEQFF
TRBJ1-1,-,13,TRBV6-5,-,TGTGCCAGCACCCGAAATGTGAACACTGAAGCTTTCTTT,CASTRNVNTEAFF
TRBJ2-2,-,14,TRBV2,-,TGTGCCAGCAGTGAGGGGCTCAACACCGGGGAGCTGTTTTTT,CASSEGLNTGELFF
TRBJ2-5,TRBD1,14,TRBV6-5,-,TGTGCCAGCAGGGGGGTCGGGACAGAAGAGACCCAGTACTTC,CASRGVGTEETQYF
TRBJ1-2,TRBD1,15,TRBV5-4,-,TGTGCCAGCAGCCAACGGGGACAGGGTAACTATGGCTACACCTTC,CASSQRGQGNYGYTF
TRBJ1-1,TRBD1,16,TRBV4-2,-,TGTGCCAGCAACCGACGGGACAGGGCTTTTAACACTGAAGCTTTCTTT,CASNRRDRAFNTEAFF
TRBJ2-7,-,14,TRBV6-1,-,TGTGCCAGCAGTGAGAAGAGAAGTTCCTACGAGCAGTACTTC,CASSEKRSSYEQYF
TRBJ2-3,TRBD1,16,TRBV7-9,-,TGTGCCAGCAGCTTAGGGGCTGGACAGGGCTCAGATACGCAGTATTTT,CASSLGAGQGSDTQYF
TRBJ1-5,TRBD1,17,TRBV4-1,-,TGCGCCAGCAGCCCCTATGCCGGACAGGGCGGTGGTCAGCCCCAGCATTTT,CASSPYAGQGGGQPQHF
TRBJ2-3,TRBD2,15,TRBV2,-,TGTGCCAGCAGTGAAACCCTAGCGGAAACAGATACGCAGTATTTT,CASSETLAETDTQYF
TRBJ1-2,-,17,TRBV28,-,TGTGCCAGCAGTTTGCCCGTCACCCCCACAACTAACTATGGCTACACCTTC,CASSLPVTPTTNYGYTF
TRBJ2-3,TRBD2,19,TRBV10-3,-,TGTGCCATCAGTGAGTCAGTACTAGCGGGGGGGATTTACACAGATACGCAGTATTTT,CAISESVLAGGIYTDTQYF
TRBJ1-2,TRBD1,12,TRBV29-1,few,TGCAGCGCCCTGGGACAGGGGTTTGGCTACACCTTC,CSALGQGFGYTF
TRBJ1-2,-,14,TRBV12-5,many,TGTGCTAGTGGTTTGTCGGCCGGGGCGTCAGGCTACACCTTC,CASGLSAGASGYTF
TRBJ2-2,-,13,TRBV7-2,-,TGTGCCAGCAGCTTGGAGAACACCGGGGAGCTGTTTTTT,CASSLENTGELFF
TRBJ1-2,-,11,TRBV6-6,-,TGTGCCAGCAGTTACATAGATGGCTACACCTTC,CASSYIDGYTF
TRBJ1-3,-,15,TRBV2,-,TGTGCCAGCAGTGATCGGAGGAGCTCTGGAAACACCATATATTTT,CASSDRRSSGNTIYF
TRBJ1-5,-,14,TRBV19,once,TGTGCCAGTAGACCTTGGCCGAGTAATCAGCCCCAGCATTTT,CASRPWPSNQPQHF
TRBJ1-5,-,14,TRBV6-6,once,TGTGCCAGCAGTTACTCGGGGGGAATCCAGCCCCAGCATTTT,CASSYSGGIQPQHF
TRBJ2-3,-,17,TRBV7-2,-,TGTGCCAGCAGCAGCAGGGATTGGACCCACGGGCCAGATACGCAGTATTTT,CASSSRDWTHGPDTQYF
TRBJ2-7,-,17,TRBV7-2,-,TGTGCCAGCAGCCCCCCGGGACTTGGCGGCGACCGTTGGGAGCAGTACTTC,CASSPPGLGGDRWEQYF
TRBJ2-3,-,14,TRBV18,-,TGTGCCAGCTCACCACGCGGGACCACAGATACGCAGTATTTT,CASSPRGTTDTQYF
TRBJ2-5,-,16,TRBV19,-,TGTGCCAGTAGTATAGATATAAGTTGGTTACAAGAGACCCAGTACTTC,CASSIDISWLQETQYF